The 9 T cell receptor beta chains given below trace back to one sample, sequenced in a study of glioma-infiltrating T cells. Amplification of TCR alpha and beta CDR3 regions from RNA used iRepertoire nested multiplex PCR. One entry per CDR3 protein, called by TCRdb with MiXCR from the multiplex PCR reads. Of some 99,000 distinct CDR3 sequences detected, about 25% appear once; the ten largest clones hold 35%. Sequencing used glioma tissue, nonneoplastic brain tissue, or PBMCs (not recorded which). These TCRs come from a human donor with low-grade glioma or glioblastoma, undergoing nonglioma brain surgery, or in good health (not recorded which).

In this sample, this clonotype turned up many times. The genes are TRBV29-1 and TRBJ1-2; the match to TRBD1 covers 10 bases. Germline CDR1 is SQVTM and CDR2 is ANQGSEA. V gave up 7 bases and J gave up 1 base; unmatched junction bases: 3. This CDR3 region has 13 residues. CDR3 amino acids: CSARTGGNYGYTF. In DNA form, the CDR3 reads TGCAGCGCCCGGACAGGGGGTAACTATGGCTACACCTTC.

Regarding this clonotype: One junction end disagrees with the germline gene, perhaps due to a read error. CDR3 loop: CASSTEGTTEAFF. CDR3 nucleotides: TGTGCCAGCAGTACCGAGGGAACCACTGAAGCGTTCTTT. V is TRBV6-2 or TRBV6-3 and J is TRBJ1-1; the D is unclear. CDR1 and CDR2 (germline): MNHEY, SVGEGT. This CDR3 is 13 amino acids long.

Points on this clonotype: A much larger clone is a single base away; this may be a read error. V usage is TRBV2 and J usage is TRBJ2-1; the D is unclear. Trimming took 6 bases from V and 13 from J, leaving 16 bases between them. CDR1 is SNHLY and CDR2 is FYNNEI in the germline V gene. The CDR3 extends over 12 amino acids. The CDR3 protein is CASRPDQETQFF. The CDR3 DNA reads as TGTGCCAGCAGACCCGACCAAGAGACCCAGTTCTTC. Full variable domain (missing parts from reference TRBV2 and TRBJ2-1): EPEVTQTPSHQVTQMGQEVILRCVPISNHLYFYWYRQILGQKVEFLVSFYNNEISEKSEIFDDQFSVERPDGSNFTLKIRSTKLEDSAMYFCASRPDQETQFFGPGTRLTVL.

The chain carries TRBV4-1 and TRBJ2-7, with 11 nucleotides matching TRBD1. J lost 3 bases, V lost 3 bases, and 4 bases had no gene match. The CDR3 is 15 amino acids. The germline gives CDR1 MGHRA, CDR2 YSYEKL. The CDR3 reads CASSQSGTGGYEQYF. The CDR3 DNA reads as TGCGCCAGCAGCCAGTCCGGGACAGGGGGCTACGAGCAGTACTTC.

This clonotype was seen repeatedly, ten times or more. V usage is TRBV29-1 and J usage is TRBJ1-1; D is undetermined. CDR3 length equals 12 residues. The germline CDR1 and CDR2 sequences are SQVTM and ANQGSEA. The V and J ends lost 5 bases and 0 bases respectively, with 7 bases between them. CDR3 sequence: CSVFTMNTEAFF. The CDR3 DNA reads TGCAGCGTTTTCACCATGAACACTGAAGCTTTCTTT.

This clonotype was recorded many times. The V gene is TRBV7-2, the J gene TRBJ1-2; 7 nucleotides agree with TRBD1. CDR3 length: 11 residues. V gave up 3 bases and J gave up 10 bases; unmatched junction bases: 2. Germline loops: CDR1 SGHTA, CDR2 FQGNSA. This CDR3 reads CASSFQGDYTF. The CDR3, as DNA: TGTGCCAGCAGCTTTCAGGGGGACTACACCTTC.

J is TRBJ1-1 and V is TRBV14; D is undetermined. CDR3 length equals 13 residues. Trimming took off 8 bases at V and 0 bases at J, with 10 bases between the two ends. Germline assignment: CDR1 SGHDN and CDR2 FVKESK. CDR3 DNA sequence: TGTGCCAGCGGAAAAGGGCTGAACACTGAAGCTTTCTTT. It specifies CASGKGLNTEAFF.

At least ten counts were recorded for this clonotype. The chain combines TRBV10-3 with TRBJ2-3, with D hard to call. The CDR3 is 12 residues long. Trimming took 7 bases from V and 0 from J, leaving 5 bases between them. CDR1 is ENHRY, CDR2 SYGVKD, per germline. For the CDR3, the DNA is TGTGCCATCAAAGGCAGCACAGATACGCAGTATTTT. It encodes CAIKGSTDTQYF.

This clonotype was found many times. The chain uses TRBV3-1 and TRBJ1-6; a weak D match, TRBD1 (6 bases). CDR3 length equals 18 residues. The germline V and J ends were trimmed by 1 base and 2 bases, with 15 bases remaining between them. In germline, CDR1 is LGHDT, CDR2 YNNKEL (reference sequence). CDR3 nucleotides: TGTGCCAGCAGCCAAGTTCGGGGGGGGCGCGCCTATAATTCACCCCTCCACTTT. Translating it yields CASSQVRGGRAYNSPLHF. Variable domain in full (rest from reference TRBV3-1 and TRBJ1-6): DTAVSQTPKYLVTQMGNDKSIKCEQNLGHDTMYWYKQDSKKFLKIMFSYNNKELIINETVPNRFSPKSPDKAHLNLHINSLELGDSAVYFCASSQVRGGRAYNSPLHFGNGTRLTVT.